The 17 T cell receptor beta chains given below trace back to one sample, sequenced in a study of human T cells and chemical hapten exposure. Documented time point: patch test 3, about 24 weeks after DPC sensitization. The treatment was: therapeutic diphenylcyclopropenone sensitization with weekly scalp DPC. TCRdb used MiXCR to reprocess the RACE reads, holding one entry per CDR3 protein. Found here are over 55,000 distinct CDR3 sequences, over 8.5% of them singletons; the top ten hold roughly 1.5%. This specimen was whole blood, taken in connection with sensitization to the hapten diphenylcyclopropenone (DPC). The receptor set was obtained from a woman between 45 and 60 years old with alopecia areata. Some clones in this sample may be carry-over from other donors' samples.

This clonotype appeared a few times. One end of the junction does not line up with germline, which may come from a read error. The chain carries TRBV12-3 or TRBV12-4 and TRBJ2-1, with 8 bases lining up with TRBD1. The CDR3 has 13 residues. CDR3: CASSPIRTGRPIF. The CDR3 bases are TGTGCCAGCAGCCCAATAAGGACAGGGAGGCCGATCTTC.

The chain's CDR3 is CASDSPDSYEQYF. In nucleotides, the CDR3 is TGTGCCAGCGACTCTCCAGACAGCTACGAGCAGTACTTC. The chain employs TRBV5-6 and TRBJ2-7, with a weak D call TRBD1 (5 bases). This CDR3 is 13 amino acids long. V shed 7 bases and J shed 3 bases, with 14 bases lying between them. The germline V gene encodes CDR1 SGHDT and CDR2 YYEEEE.

The chain employs TRBV7-9 and TRBJ1-4; D perhaps matches TRBD1 (5 bases). The CDR3 runs 13 residues. The germline V and J ends were trimmed by 10 bases and 3 bases, with 12 bases remaining between them. The germline V gene has CDR1 SEHNR and CDR2 FQNEAQ (reference sequence). CDR3 protein: CATAQGANEKLFF. CDR3 sequence (DNA): TGTGCCACGGCCCAGGGAGCTAATGAAAAACTGTTTTTT. The full variable domain, rest sourced from reference TRBV7-9 and TRBJ1-4, is DTGVSQNPRHKITKRGQNVTFRCDPISEHNRLYWYRQTLGQGPEFLTYFQNEAQLEKSRLLSDRFSAERPKGSFSTLEIQRTEQGDSAMYLCATAQGANEKLFFGSGTQLSVL.

This clonotype was counted ten times or more. The chain links TRBV28 to TRBJ1-1; D may be TRBD1 (6 bases). V lost 4 bases and J lost 5, with 20 bases in between. This CDR3 has 16 amino acids. Germline CDR1 reads MDHEN; CDR2 reads SYDVKM. The DNA for the CDR3 is TGTGCCAGCAGTTCCGCTGGACCGGGGGCGCGGACTGAAGCTTTCTTT. It encodes CASSSAGPGARTEAFF.

This clonotype turned up a few times. This chain joins TRBV5-1 and TRBJ2-7; no reliable D call. V was shortened by 0 bases and J by 2 bases, with 9 bases between the two germline ends. The CDR3 is 14 residues long. Germline CDR1 and CDR2: SGHRS and YFSETQ. The CDR3, as DNA: TGCGCCAGCAGCTTGGCCCTGACCCCCTACGAGCAGTACTTC. Protein sequence: CASSLALTPYEQYF. The whole variable domain, remainder taken from reference TRBV5-1 and TRBJ2-7, is KAGVTQTPRYLIKTRGQQVTLSCSPISGHRSVSWYQQTPGQGLQFLFEYFSETQRNKGNFPGRFSGRQFSNSRSEMNVSTLELGDSALYLCASSLALTPYEQYFGPGTRLTVT.

This clonotype occurred many times. The V and J genes are TRBV27 and TRBJ2-1, with D unclear. The CDR3 is made up of 12 amino acids. Trimming stripped 2 bases from V and 8 bases from J, with 7 bases between. Germline CDR1 reads MNHEY; CDR2 reads SMNVEV (reference sequence). The CDR3 spells CASSLIGDEQFF. CDR3 coding DNA: TGTGCCAGCAGTTTAATTGGGGATGAGCAGTTCTTC.

This clonotype was picked up many times. The chain is built from TRBV18 and TRBJ1-6; TRBD1 might be the D (5 bases). The V and J ends lost 6 bases and 8 bases respectively, with 17 bases between them. The V gene's germline CDR1 is KGHSH and CDR2 LQKENI. The CDR3 has 15 residues. The CDR3, as DNA: TGTGCCAGCTCCCCAACAGTGGGGCCGGATTCACCCCTCCACTTT. This gives the protein CASSPTVGPDSPLHF.

V gene TRBV15 combines with J gene TRBJ1-5; D remains ambiguous. Germline V lookup: CDR1 LNHNV, CDR2 YYDKDF (reference sequence). The CDR3 runs to 14 residues. V dropped 3 bases and J dropped 3 bases, with 9 bases sitting between them. The CDR3 bases are TGTGCCACCAGCAGGAAAGGGTACAATCAGCCCCAGCATTTT. It is translated as CATSRKGYNQPQHF.

This rearrangement joins TRBV27 to TRBJ1-1; TRBD1 matches 8 bases. The germline gives CDR1 MNHEY, CDR2 SMNVEV (reference sequence). The CDR3 sequence is 15 residues long. V was pared by 6 bases and J by 2 bases, with 8 bases of the junction left unmatched. This chain's CDR3 is CASRTGEEINTEAFF. CDR3 coding DNA: TGTGCCAGCAGGACAGGGGAGGAAATCAACACTGAAGCTTTCTTT.

The CDR3 protein is CASSYAVAGGTAQYF. As DNA, the CDR3 is TGTGCCAGCAGTTACGCGGTAGCGGGGGGGACGGCGCAGTATTTT. The chain carries TRBV6-6 and TRBJ2-3, with 11 bases lining up with TRBD2. The CDR3 loop spans 15 amino acids. V lost 2 bases, J lost 10 bases, and 8 bases stayed unmatched. Germline V gene data show CDR1 as MNHNY and CDR2 as SVGAGI (reference sequence).

This clonotype was seen ten or more times. V and J are TRBV18 and TRBJ1-1; D is unclear. Germline V CDR1 and CDR2: KGHSH, LQKENI. Trimming took off 0 bases at V and 0 bases at J, with 5 bases between the two ends. The CDR3 sequence is 14 residues long. CDR3 sequence: CASSPPLMNTEAFF. CDR3 sequence (DNA): TGTGCCAGCTCACCACCCCTCATGAACACTGAAGCTTTCTTT.

This clonotype was seen a few times. CDR3 nucleotide sequence: TGTGCCAGCAGTCCTGGGGACAGCTCGAACACTGAAGCTTTCTTT. It codes for CASSPGDSSNTEAFF. The rearrangement links TRBV12-3 or TRBV12-4 to TRBJ1-1; the match to TRBD1 covers 7 bases. CDR3 length equals 15 residues. The ends lost 5 bases at V and 1 base at J; junction bases unmatched: 7.

This clonotype was counted between two and nine times. The chain is built from TRBV10-3 and TRBJ1-1, with 8 positions matching TRBD1. V lost 6 bases, J lost 1 base, and 10 bases stayed unmatched. The germline CDR1 and CDR2 sequences are ENHRY and SYGVKD. The CDR3 is made up of 16 amino acids. CDR3 residues: CAIRDPGQAANTEAFF. The CDR3 DNA reads TGTGCCATCAGGGACCCGGGACAGGCGGCGAACACTGAAGCTTTCTTT.

This clonotype was recorded many times. This chain joins TRBV6-5 and TRBJ1-2; possibly TRBD1 for D (5 bases). CDR1 MNHEY and CDR2 SVGAGI come from the germline V gene. V was clipped by 2 bases and J by 8 bases, with 15 bases between them. The CDR3 extends over 14 amino acids. The DNA for the CDR3 is TGTGCCAGCAGTTACGGGGGTCTTGGGGACGGCTACACCTTC. As protein: CASSYGGLGDGYTF.

The rearrangement links TRBV6-2 or TRBV6-3 to TRBJ2-5; D is uncertain. CDR3 size: 12 residues. V shed 4 bases and J shed 2 bases, with 5 bases lying between them. Germline V gene data show CDR1 as MNHEY and CDR2 as SVGEGT. This chain's CDR3 is CASSSGQETQYF. The CDR3 coding sequence is TGTGCCAGCAGTTCAGGTCAAGAGACCCAGTACTTC.

Regarding this clonotype: A single base separates this from a much larger clone, so it may be a read error. The chain is built from TRBV7-2 and TRBJ1-5, with D unclear. Germline V gene sequence: CDR1 SGHTA, CDR2 FQGNSA. The CDR3 sequence is 16 residues long. V was clipped by 3 bases and J by 1 base, with 13 bases between them. In DNA form, the CDR3 reads TGTGCCAGCAGCTTTCAGCTAGTGGACAGCAATCAGCCCCAGCATTTT. It encodes CASSFQLVDSNQPQHF.

At least ten counts were recorded for this clonotype. The J gene is TRBJ1-1, the V gene TRBV10-3; TRBD1 agrees at 8 bases. There are 13 residues in the CDR3. CDR1 is ENHRY, CDR2 SYGVKD, per germline. V trimming: 1 base; J trimming: 7 bases; junction bases outside the gene matches: 2. The CDR3 here is CAISEFTGGEAFF. The CDR3 bases are TGTGCCATCAGTGAGTTCACAGGGGGTGAAGCTTTCTTT.